This record covers a single TCR beta chain. Per the study methods: The authors estimated nucleated cell counts from reference gene primer amplification. The method was immunoSEQ multiplex PCR; TCRdb's version includes in-frame clones alone and lacks a portion of them. V, J and clone size derive from that table, while D and trimming were established from the DNA sequence. The repertoire holds around 150,000 clones, with nearly 80% as singletons. The record originates from a study of blood T cell repertoires in COVID-19. The sequenced sample consisted of PBMCs or T cells enriched from blood (not recorded which). This TCR was recovered from a woman between 45 and 60 years old who had recovered from COVID-19.

CDR3 DNA sequence: TGTGCCAGCAGGTTGGGACAATTGGAACTGTTTTTT. It specifies CASRLGQLELFF. The chain employs TRBV2 and TRBJ1-4; maybe TRBD1 (6 bases). The CDR3 has 12 residues. With 6 bases removed from V and 12 bases from J, the gap between germline ends came to 14 bases. The germline V gene has CDR1 SNHLY and CDR2 FYNNEI.